This T cell receptor (beta chain) was sequenced in a study of T cell changes during pregnancy in multiple sclerosis (dated by TCRdb to between 2018 and 2020). Some background on the complete study: The study looked at changes in the T cell repertoire across pregnancy in women with multiple sclerosis.

The receptor library was made with the immunoSEQ multiplex PCR assay. Drawn from immuneACCESS, this table holds only the in-frame rearrangements with V and J called that TCRdb kept. Clones are partly lost; checked studies trace under half to an unresolved V gene and leave the rest unexplained. A total of around 70,000 clones appear in this sample, 85% to 95% of them only once. The ten largest clones represent approximately 2% of the sample. Including the terminal cysteine and phenylalanine, the CDR3 comprises 14 residues. CDR3 DNA only is kept here, 42 bases in frame from base 1. CDR1 and CDR2 are drawn from the germline V gene: KGHSH, LQKENI. Ends trimmed: V by 3 bases, J by 6 bases; bases unmatched to a gene: 2. In regard to this clone: It has no known antigen specificity. Per-base quality was not reported, and no clone a single base away is much larger than it.

The TCR comes from a female donor in good health, enrolled as a control in a pregnancy study. This receptor chain uses TRBV18 and TRBJ1-1, and 12 junction bases match TRBD1. Source: peripheral blood, taken in the second trimester of pregnancy. The sequenced DNA is TGTGCCAGCTCACCGGGACAGGGGGCAGCTGAAGCTTTCTTT. Translated, it reads CASSPGQGAAEAFF.